Shown below are 20 T cell receptor beta chains from a single sample sequenced in a study of CD8 T cells in ankylosing spondylitis. TCRdb processed the 5' RACE reads anew with MiXCR; each CDR3 protein has one entry. Among about 330,000 distinct CDR3 sequences listed, around 7.6% were seen once. Which antigens these TCRs recognize remains unknown. Study observations and caveats: The study identified a TCR beta motif of roughly eight highly homologous variants that appeared characteristic of ankylosing spondylitis blood.

Source material: blood, either unsorted or a sorted T cell fraction (not recorded which). The source is a male donor with ankylosing spondylitis.

This clonotype has ten or more counts. The chain links TRBV7-2 to TRBJ1-1, with D maybe TRBD1 (6 bases). The V gene lost 5 bases and the J gene lost 1 base, with 11 bases spanning the gap. Germline V gives CDR1 SGHTA, CDR2 FQGNSA. CDR3 length equals 14 residues. CDR3 DNA: TGTGCCAGCAGCAGGGGGGTGGAGAACACTGAAGCTTTCTTT. Amino acid sequence: CASSRGVENTEAFF.

This clonotype was recorded many times. The V and J genes are TRBV7-9 and TRBJ2-1; TRBD1 aligns across 7 bases. This CDR3 contains 15 residues. Germline V gives CDR1 SEHNR, CDR2 FQNEAQ (reference sequence). V lost 3 bases, J lost 0 bases, and 2 bases stayed unmatched. CDR3 amino acids: CASSLRGPSYNEQFF. The CDR3 DNA is TGTGCCAGCAGCTTGAGGGGGCCCTCCTACAATGAGCAGTTCTTC.

This clonotype has only a few counts. The chain carries TRBV4-2 and TRBJ1-4, with D tentatively TRBD1 (6 bases). This CDR3 contains 14 residues. Trimming shortened V by 1 base and J by 6 bases, and 9 bases separated the two germline ends. Germline V gene lookup returns CDR1 LGHNA and CDR2 YNFKEQ. CDR3 coding DNA: TGTGCCAGCAGCCAAGGGGGGGGCGATGAAAAACTGTTTTTT. Translation: CASSQGGGDEKLFF.

The chain recombines TRBV7-9 with TRBJ1-1; D might be TRBD1 (5 bases). V was trimmed by 2 bases and J by 1 base, leaving 17 bases between them. The CDR3 has 17 residues. The germline gives CDR1 SEHNR, CDR2 FQNEAQ (reference sequence). The CDR3 loop is CASSLWGGGSGNTEAFF. CDR3 DNA sequence: TGTGCCAGCAGCTTATGGGGTGGGGGGAGTGGGAACACTGAAGCTTTCTTT.

A few counts support this clonotype. V usage is TRBV2 and J usage is TRBJ2-7; either TRBD1 or TRBD2 may fit D (5 bases each). Trimming took off 8 bases at V and 1 base at J, with 9 bases between the two ends. CDR1 and CDR2 from the germline V gene are SNHLY and FYNNEI. The CDR3 sequence is 12 residues long. CDR3 sequence (DNA): TGTGCCAGCGGGGACGCATCCTACGAGCAGTACTTC. Translating gives CASGDASYEQYF.

This clonotype was found many times. The CDR3 is CATRTETTDTQYF. Here the CDR3 DNA reads TGTGCCACACGGACTGAGACGACAGATACGCAGTATTTT. This sequence joins TRBV10-3 and TRBJ2-3; maybe TRBD2 (5 bases). Trimming took off 10 bases at V and 3 bases at J, with 14 bases between the two ends. From germline, CDR1 is ENHRY and CDR2 SYGVKD. The CDR3 is made up of 13 amino acids.

V usage is TRBV7-2 and J usage is TRBJ2-7, with TRBD1 matching over 9 bases. Germline CDR1 reads SGHTA; CDR2 reads FQGNSA. The CDR3 runs to 14 residues. Germline trimming cut 4 bases from V and 3 bases from J; bases unmatched to any gene: 4. As DNA, the CDR3 is TGTGCCAGCAGCTGGGGACAGGGACTCTACGAGCAGTACTTC. This sequence encodes CASSWGQGLYEQYF.

The table lists this clonotype with a few counts. V gene TRBV20-1 combines with J gene TRBJ2-5, with 11 bases that match TRBD2. Per the germline V gene, CDR1 is DFQATT and CDR2 is SNEGSKA (reference sequence). Germline trimming cut 5 bases from V and 3 bases from J; bases unmatched to any gene: 5. The CDR3 contains 14 residues. As DNA, the CDR3 is TGCAGTGCTGCGCCGGGACTAGCGGAAGAGACCCAGTACTTC. This codes for CSAAPGLAEETQYF.

This clonotype was recorded many times. This sequence joins TRBV5-1 and TRBJ2-1; 7 bases align to TRBD2. The CDR3 consists of 13 residues. CDR1 is SGHRS, CDR2 YFSETQ, per germline. Losses at the gene ends were 1 base for V and 7 bases for J; bases not matched to a gene: 2. DNA for the CDR3: TGCGCCAGCAGCTTGCAACTAGCGAATGAGCAGTTCTTC. It specifies CASSLQLANEQFF.

This chain connects TRBV20-1 to TRBJ1-5, with no clear D. The ends were cut back, 3 bases at V and 7 bases at J, with 7 bases in the middle. This CDR3 comprises 11 residues. Germline CDR1 and CDR2: DFQATT and SNEGSKA (reference sequence). CDR3 in amino acids: CSASHGQPQHF. The DNA for the CDR3 is TGCAGTGCTAGTCACGGGCAGCCCCAGCATTTT.

This clonotype was detected only a few times. V usage is TRBV28 and J usage is TRBJ2-6; maybe TRBD1 (5 bases). The germline gives CDR1 MDHEN, CDR2 SYDVKM. Trimming took off 2 bases at V and 3 bases at J, with 11 bases between the two ends. The CDR3 has 16 residues. The CDR3 bases are TGTGCCAGCAGTTTACAGGGATTAGGTGGGGCCAACGTCCTGACTTTC. Amino acid sequence: CASSLQGLGGANVLTF.

The chain recombines TRBV29-1 with TRBJ1-5, with unresolved D. With 3 bases removed from V and 3 bases from J, the gap between germline ends came to 15 bases. CDR1 SQVTM and CDR2 ANQGSEA come from the germline V gene. CDR3 size: 15 residues. CDR3 amino acids: CSVDRDLEVNQPQHF. For the CDR3, the DNA is TGCAGCGTTGATCGAGATCTCGAGGTCAATCAGCCCCAGCATTTT.

V gene TRBV7-2 combines with J gene TRBJ2-3; 7 nucleotides agree with TRBD2. The length of the CDR3 is 16 residues. The germline V gene has CDR1 SGHTA and CDR2 FQGNSA. Unmatched junction bases numbered 7, after V lost 1 base and J lost 3 bases. CDR3 sequence (DNA): TGTGCCAGCAGCTTAGTTGGCGGGAGTCGTACAGATACGCAGTATTTT. Protein sequence: CASSLVGGSRTDTQYF.

This chain links TRBV6-6 with TRBJ1-2; D uncertain. The CDR3 loop spans 12 amino acids. The V end was cut by 8 bases, the J end by 3 bases, with 10 bases between. Germline-derived CDR1 and CDR2 are MNHNY and SVGAGI (reference sequence). The CDR3 nucleotides are TGTGCCAGCTCGGATCGGTACTATGGCTACACCTTC. Translation gives CASSDRYYGYTF.

There are many counts of this clonotype. V is TRBV7-7 and J is TRBJ2-3, with a possible D match to TRBD2 (5 bases). In germline, CDR1 is SSHAT, CDR2 FNYEAQ (reference sequence). Between the trimmed V and J ends, which lost 1 base and 0 bases, there was a span of 8 bases. This CDR3 has 15 residues. CDR3 sequence: CASSLGGLSTDTQYF. The DNA of the CDR3 is TGTGCCAGCAGCTTAGGCGGGCTAAGCACAGATACGCAGTATTTT.

The chain employs TRBV28 and TRBJ1-6; 9 positions match TRBD1. This CDR3 contains 16 residues. V gave up 6 bases and J gave up 7 bases; unmatched junction bases: 10. Germline V lookup: CDR1 MDHEN, CDR2 SYDVKM. CDR3 sequence reads: CASRGHRGPGNSPLHF. DNA of the CDR3: TGTGCCAGCAGAGGACACAGGGGGCCGGGGAATTCACCCCTCCACTTT.

The V gene is TRBV6-2 or TRBV6-3, the J gene TRBJ2-1, with 7 bases lining up with TRBD2. Germline CDR1 reads MNHEY; CDR2 reads SVGEGT. V trimming: 3 bases; J trimming: 3 bases; junction bases outside the gene matches: 11. This CDR3 has 17 amino acids. The CDR3 DNA is TGTGCCAGCAGTTATCCAGGAAGGACTAGATTCTACAATGAGCAGTTCTTC. Amino acid sequence: CASSYPGRTRFYNEQFF.

This clonotype was observed many times. A junction boundary mismatches the germline segment, possibly from a read error. Written as DNA, the CDR3 is TGTGCCAGCAGTTTAAAATCCCGAAGGTCCTCCGAGCAGTACTTC. This encodes CASSLKSRRSSEQYF. The chain combines TRBV12-3 or TRBV12-4 with TRBJ2-7; D uncertain. The CDR3 runs to 15 residues.

This clonotype was found many times. The CDR3 DNA reads TGCAGTGCCGGGGACGATACGCAGTATTTT. Translation gives CSAGDDTQYF. The V and J genes are TRBV20-1 and TRBJ2-3; either TRBD1 or TRBD2 may fit D (5 bases each). The CDR3 is 10 amino acids. The germline V and J ends were trimmed by 6 bases and 6 bases, with 7 bases remaining between them. CDR1 DFQATT and CDR2 SNEGSKA come from the germline V gene (reference sequence).

This clonotype came up a few times. This rearrangement joins TRBV29-1 to TRBJ2-1; no definite D call. Between the trimmed V and J ends, which lost 5 bases and 7 bases, there was a span of 15 bases. The V gene's germline CDR1 is SQVTM and CDR2 ANQGSEA. The CDR3 has 13 residues. The CDR3 DNA reads as TGCAGCGTTCCTACAATCCCTGGGAATGAGCAGTTCTTC. Encoded protein: CSVPTIPGNEQFF.